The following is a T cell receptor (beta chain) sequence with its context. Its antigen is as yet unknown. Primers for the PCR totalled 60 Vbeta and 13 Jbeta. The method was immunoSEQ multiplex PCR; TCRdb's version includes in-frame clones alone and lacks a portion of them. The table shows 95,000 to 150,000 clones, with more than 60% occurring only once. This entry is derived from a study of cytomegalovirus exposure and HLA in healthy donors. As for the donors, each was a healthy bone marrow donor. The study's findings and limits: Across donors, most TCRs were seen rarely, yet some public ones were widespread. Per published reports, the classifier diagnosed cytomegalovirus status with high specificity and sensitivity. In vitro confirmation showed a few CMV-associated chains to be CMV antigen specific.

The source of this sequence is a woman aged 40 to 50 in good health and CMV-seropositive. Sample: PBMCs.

This chain's CDR3 is CASSIGGQVAEQFF. The CDR3 nucleotides are TGTGCCAGTAGTATAGGGGGGCAAGTAGCGGAGCAGTTCTTC. This chain uses TRBV19 with TRBJ2-1, with D possibly matching TRBD1 (6 bases). Trimming pared 1 base from V and 10 bases from J, leaving 14 bases between. CDR1 and CDR2 from the germline V gene are LNHDA and SQIVND (reference sequence). This CDR3 is built from 14 residues.